This is a list of T cell receptor beta chains from one sample in a study of blood T cell repertoires in COVID-19. Profiled with immunoSEQ multiplex PCR; TCRdb holds only in-frame clones, not every one. Of 90,000 or so clones in the sample, roughly 80% are singletons; the top ten hold more than 20%. Source material: peripheral blood. All receptors derive from a man older than 75 with active or convalescent COVID-19. Both conserved end residues are part of each CDR3. A D gene is named only where the DNA matches it firmly. Where a row states a size, it is once, few, many or the class of an expanded clone; other rows omit it.

>NA|NA|TRBJ2-7|TRBV5-6
CASSRGYEQYF
TGTGCCAGCAGCCGGGGATACGAGCAGTACTTC
>NA|TRBD1|TRBJ1-5|TRBV2
CASSGFLRQGKGQPQHF
TGTGCCAGCAGTGGCTTCCTTCGACAGGGCAAAGGCCAGCCCCAGCATTTT
>NA|TRBD1|TRBJ1-6|TRBV6-1
CASSGLGQGADSPLHF
TGTGCCAGCAGTGGCCTGGGACAGGGCGCCGATTCACCCCTCCACTTT
>NA|NA|TRBJ1-2|TRBV28
CALRGDGGYTF
TGTGCCTTGCGGGGGGATGGTGGCTACACCTTC
>NA|TRBD1|TRBJ2-1|TRBV6-5
CASTEGADGSNEQFF
TGTGCCAGCACCGAGGGGGCGGATGGATCCAATGAGCAGTTCTTC
>NA|TRBD1|TRBJ2-7|TRBV30
CAWPDRGFFFPYEQYF
TGTGCCTGGCCAGACAGGGGGTTTTTCTTCCCCTACGAGCAGTACTTC
>NA|NA|TRBJ2-7|TRBV7-9
CASSLGGSSFYEQYF
TGTGCCAGCAGCTTAGGAGGGAGTTCCTTTTACGAGCAGTACTTC
>NA|NA|TRBJ1-4|TRBV9
CASSVDPEGGEKLFF
TGTGCCAGCAGCGTAGATCCCGAAGGGGGTGAAAAACTGTTTTTT
>NA|NA|TRBJ2-2|TRBV7-2
CASSLDRVGELFF
TGTGCCAGCAGCTTAGATCGGGTTGGGGAGCTGTTTTTT
>once|NA|TRBJ1-1|TRBV7-8
CASSLVRSSLAFF
TGTGCCAGCAGCTTAGTAAGGAGCTCCCTCGCTTTCTTT
>NA|TRBD2|TRBJ2-1|TRBV5-1
CASSLHLAGSYNEQFF
TGCGCCAGCAGCTTACATTTAGCGGGCTCCTACAATGAGCAGTTCTTC
>NA|NA|TRBJ1-6|TRBV19
CASRGGGLGSPLHF
TGTGCCAGTAGGGGGGGAGGACTTGGTTCACCCCTCCACTTT
>NA|TRBD1|TRBJ2-7|TRBV30
CAWSTPGQTFYEQYF
TGTGCCTGGAGTACACCGGGACAGACATTCTACGAGCAGTACTTC
>NA|NA|TRBJ2-1|TRBV19
CASSSQRMSSYNEQFF
TGTGCCAGTAGTTCCCAGCGGATGAGCTCCTACAATGAGCAGTTCTTC
>few|TRBD1|TRBJ1-5|TRBV6-5
CASRTGGNQPQHF
TGTGCCAGCAGGACAGGGGGCAATCAGCCCCAGCATTTT
>few|TRBD2|TRBJ2-7|TRBV7-9
CASSTTSGGPYEQYF
TGTGCCAGCAGCACGACTAGCGGGGGGCCCTACGAGCAGTACTTC
>NA|NA|TRBJ2-7|TRBV6-2/TRBV6-3
CASSPGLSYEQYF
TGTGCCAGCAGCCCCGGTCTTTCCTACGAGCAGTACTTC
>NA|NA|TRBJ1-1|TRBV7-2
CASRQGPQEILNTEAFF
TGTGCCAGCCGTCAGGGGCCCCAAGAGATCCTGAACACTGAAGCTTTCTTT
>NA|NA|TRBJ2-3|TRBV1
CTSSQGQAGAVPGNTQYF
TGCACCAGCAGCCAAGGTCAGGCGGGGGCGGTACCAGGGAATACGCAGTATTTT
>NA|NA|TRBJ2-2|TRBV5-1
CASSFNGGRLNTGELFF
TGCGCCAGCAGCTTCAACGGGGGGCGACTGAACACCGGGGAGCTGTTTTTT
>NA|NA|TRBJ2-3|TRBV7-9
CASSLSGPTDTQYF
TGTGCCAGCAGCTTGTCAGGCCCCACAGATACGCAGTATTTT
>once|NA|TRBJ2-1|TRBV6-5
CASRKPQEVNEQFF
TGTGCCAGCAGAAAACCGCAAGAGGTCAATGAGCAGTTCTTC
>NA|NA|TRBJ2-1|TRBV29-1
CSGRVDRDEQFF
TGCAGCGGGAGGGTTGACCGGGATGAGCAGTTCTTC
>NA|NA|TRBJ1-5|TRBV7-3
CASSLGGVQPQHF
TGTGCCAGCAGCTTGGGGGGAGTACAGCCCCAGCATTTT
>NA|NA|TRBJ1-3|TRBV18
CASSAGGTGNTIYF
TGTGCCAGCTCGGCCGGGGGGACTGGAAACACCATATATTTT
>NA|TRBD1|TRBJ2-7|TRBV5-1
CASSLGNRGFDEQYF
TGCGCCAGCAGCTTGGGGAACAGGGGGTTCGACGAGCAGTACTTC
>NA|TRBD1|TRBJ2-2|TRBV18
CASSAPWTGVDTGELFF
TGTGCCAGCTCAGCACCCTGGACAGGGGTTGACACCGGGGAGCTGTTTTTT
>NA|TRBD1|TRBJ2-3|TRBV18
CASSPKDRGNTDTQYF
TGTGCCAGCTCACCCAAGGACAGGGGCAACACAGATACGCAGTATTTT
>NA|NA|TRBJ1-5|TRBV7-9
CASSLAGPYSNQPQHF
TGTGCCAGCAGCTTAGCGGGCCCTTATAGCAATCAGCCCCAGCATTTT
>NA|TRBD2|TRBJ2-7|TRBV5-6
CASSAGPTSGYEQYF
TGTGCCAGCAGCGCTGGCCCGACTAGCGGCTACGAGCAGTACTTC
>NA|NA|TRBJ2-3|TRBV5-1
CASSLVSGGNTDTQYF
TGCGCCAGCAGCTTGGTGAGTGGGGGCAACACAGATACGCAGTATTTT
>NA|TRBD1|TRBJ1-1|TRBV19
CASSILWDSNEAFF
TGTGCCAGTAGTATTCTTTGGGACAGCAACGAAGCTTTCTTT
>NA|NA|TRBJ2-5|TRBV18
CASSPEQETQYF
TGTGCCAGCTCACCGGAACAGGAGACCCAGTACTTC
>once|NA|TRBJ2-2|TRBV5-1
CASLAENTGELFF
TGCGCCAGCTTAGCGGAGAACACCGGGGAGCTGTTTTTT
>NA|TRBD1|TRBJ2-1|TRBV19
CASSPAGQGINEQFF
TGTGCCAGTAGTCCAGCCGGACAGGGGATCAATGAGCAGTTCTTC
>NA|NA|TRBJ1-2|TRBV3-1/TRBV3-2
CASSQGSNYGYTF
TGTGCCAGCAGCCAAGGCAGTAACTATGGCTACACCTTC
>NA|NA|TRBJ2-3|TRBV6-5
CASRGTGFDTQYF
TGTGCCAGCAGGGGCACAGGGTTTGACACGCAGTATTTT
>once|NA|TRBJ2-7|TRBV6-2/TRBV6-3
CASSYSEHYEQYF
TGTGCCAGCAGTTACAGTGAGCACTACGAGCAGTACTTC
>NA|NA|TRBJ1-2|TRBV18
CASSPELGGGYGYTF
TGTGCCAGCTCACCGGAGCTGGGCGGGGGCTATGGCTACACCTTC
>NA|NA|TRBJ2-3|TRBV4-2
CASSQDGGAEGTDTQYF
TGTGCCAGCAGCCAAGATGGGGGGGCGGAGGGCACAGATACGCAGTATTTT
>NA|TRBD1|TRBJ2-7|TRBV5-1
CASSLDGTGSYEQYF
TGCGCCAGCAGCTTGGACGGGACAGGGTCCTACGAGCAGTACTTC
>NA|NA|TRBJ1-3|TRBV15
CATSRDEGLRGNTIYF
TGTGCCACCAGCAGAGATGAGGGACTCAGAGGAAACACCATATATTTT
>once|TRBD1|TRBJ1-4|TRBV5-4
CASSDRGDRRFELFF
TGTGCCAGCAGCGACAGAGGGGACAGGAGGTTCGAACTGTTTTTT
>NA|NA|TRBJ1-6|TRBV7-9
CASSSITGNYNSPLHF
TGTGCCAGCAGCTCCATTACAGGGAACTATAATTCACCCCTCCACTTT
>NA|TRBD1|TRBJ2-7|TRBV12-5
CASGLGGQGKTEQYF
TGTGCTAGTGGTTTGGGGGGACAGGGTAAAACCGAGCAGTACTTC
>NA|NA|TRBJ1-1|TRBV27
CASRKNWGAEAFF
TGTGCCAGCAGGAAGAACTGGGGGGCTGAAGCTTTCTTT
>NA|TRBD1|TRBJ2-3|TRBV13
CASFPRRTGARGTQYF
TGTGCCAGCTTCCCCCGAAGGACAGGAGCAAGGGGTACGCAGTATTTT
>once|NA|TRBJ2-1|TRBV5-1
CASSRGGNEQFF
TGCGCCAGCAGTCGAGGGGGCAATGAGCAGTTCTTC
>NA|TRBD1|TRBJ1-3|TRBV2
CASSDKRGRDRASVAGNTIYF
TGTGCCAGCAGTGACAAAAGAGGCCGGGACAGGGCGTCCGTGGCTGGAAACACCATATATTTT
>NA|NA|TRBJ1-2|TRBV25-1
CASTLGGGGSYGYTF
TGTGCCAGCACCCTAGGAGGAGGAGGGAGCTATGGCTACACCTTC
>NA|TRBD2|TRBJ2-1|TRBV19
CASSLAGGRNEQFF
TGTGCCAGTAGTCTAGCGGGGGGCCGGAATGAGCAGTTCTTC
>NA|NA|TRBJ1-1|TRBV6-5
CASSTQQNTEAFF
TGTGCCAGCTCCACCCAACAAAACACTGAAGCTTTCTTT
>once|NA|TRBJ2-1|TRBV5-6
CASSLFQGSYNEQFF
TGTGCCAGCAGCTTGTTTCAGGGGTCCTACAATGAGCAGTTCTTC
>NA|TRBD1|TRBJ1-1|TRBV30
CALTQGKANTEAFF
TGTGCCTTGACACAGGGGAAGGCGAACACTGAAGCTTTCTTT
>NA|TRBD1|TRBJ1-4|TRBV9
CAFTGGNEKLFF
TGTGCCTTTACAGGGGGGAATGAAAAACTGTTTTTT
>few|NA|TRBJ1-1|TRBV19
CASSMAQGNTEAFF
TGTGCCAGTAGTATGGCACAGGGAAACACTGAAGCTTTCTTT
>NA|NA|TRBJ2-1|TRBV9
CASSAALSSYNEQFF
TGTGCCAGCAGCGCAGCGCTCAGCTCCTACAATGAGCAGTTCTTC
>NA|TRBD2|TRBJ2-5|TRBV6-5
CASSYSSGGVGETQYF
TGTGCCAGCAGTTACTCCAGCGGGGGGGTTGGAGAGACCCAGTACTTC
>NA|TRBD1|TRBJ1-2|TRBV28
CASSLTDRGYGYTF
TGTGCCAGCAGTTTAACGGACAGGGGTTATGGCTACACCTTC